This paragraph reports one T cell receptor (beta chain). Its antigen remains unknown. This sample is drawn from a study of blood T cells in healthy people across ages. This CDR3 comprises 15 residues. Germline V CDR1 and CDR2: SSHAT, FNYEAQ (reference sequence). V dropped 5 bases and J dropped 3; count of bases not matched to a gene: 7. A second PCR of about 6 to 11 cycles used a sample-barcoded 5' primer and a J-beta primer mix. TCRdb recomputed calls from the 5' RACE reads with MiXCR, one row per CDR3 protein. The table lists fewer than 2,000,000 distinct CDR3 sequences, roughly 32% of them singletons. General study points: Unknown donor CMV status possibly confounded expanded clonotype changes. The recorded TCR beta diversity per million T cells decreased in a roughly linear manner with age.

The chain joins TRBV7-7 to TRBJ2-7; 10 nucleotides agree with TRBD1. This receptor was identified in a woman aged 25 to 39 in good health. The sample comprised blood. The CDR3 coding sequence is TGTGCCAGCAGCGCTGGGACAGGGGAAGGCTACGAGCAGTACTTC. This gives the protein CASSAGTGEGYEQYF.